This TCR beta chain was captured in a study of technical replicates of blood from a handful of donors. Assay: immunoSEQ multiplex PCR; the TCRdb copy retains only in-frame clones and omits some. The table lists 60,000 or so clones, about 96% of them singletons. Sample: T cells isolated from PBMCs. This receptor was obtained from a human donor in good health.

CDR3 DNA sequence: TGCGCCAGCAGCTTACAGCTGGACTTGAACAGGGGAAGGATGAACACTGAAGCTTTCTTT. Its translation is CASSLQLDLNRGRMNTEAFF. V gene TRBV5-1 combines with J gene TRBJ1-1; 7 bases match TRBD1. V was clipped by 2 bases and J by 0 bases; unmatched bases: 19. The germline V gene has CDR1 SGHRS and CDR2 YFSETQ. This CDR3 comprises 20 residues.